The clone carrying this TCR beta chain was detected a few times. As yet, its antigen is unknown. The CDR3 contains 13 residues. Deletions cut 4 bases from V and 4 bases from J, with 7 bases between. Germline assignment: CDR1 WNHNN and CDR2 SYGVQD (reference sequence). These data come from a study of OX40 agonist ivuxolimab in advanced cancers. For the study at large: It was permissible to have had prior anti-PD-1, anti-PD-L1 or anti-CTLA-4 therapy, and around 40% had some. Of the patients, three showed partial responses, one with hepatocellular carcinoma and two with cutaneous melanoma. General study findings and limits: Among the lowest levels of clonal expansion were found in partial responders at 0.1-3.0 mg/kg. At doses 0.1 to 3.0 mg/kg, CD4+ and CD8+ clones expanded.

The repertoire was sequenced with immunoSEQ multiplex PCR; TCRdb's copy has only in-frame clones and lacks some. The table shows about 66,000 clones, with roughly 81% occurring only once. Sequenced material: CD4+ or CD8+ T cells sorted from blood, taken in a trial of the OX40 agonist ivuxolimab. The clonotype originates from an adult with an advanced solid tumor such as melanoma, head and neck, liver or kidney cancer. This chain links TRBV10-1 with TRBJ2-2; no firm D call. CDR3 DNA sequence: TGCGCCAGCAGTGCCAGCATCACCGGGGAGCTGTTTTTT. It specifies CASSASITGELFF.